Listed here are 32 T cell receptor beta chains from one sample, sequenced in a study of blood T cell repertoires in COVID-19. Libraries were prepared by immunoSEQ multiplex PCR; TCRdb keeps only in-frame clonotypes and omits some of them. The sample lists a few hundred thousand clones; 85% to 90% were seen once. Sample: peripheral blood. The receptor source for this set is a man aged 50 to 60 with acute or convalescent COVID-19.

The chain joins TRBV5-1 to TRBJ2-2, with 7 bases aligning to TRBD2. The ends lost 3 bases at V and 1 base at J; junction bases unmatched: 6. The germline V gene has CDR1 SGHRS and CDR2 YFSETQ. This CDR3 is built from 16 residues. The DNA of the CDR3 is TGCGCCAGCAGCTGGGACCGCGGGGGGAACACCGGGGAGCTGTTTTTT. Translating it yields CASSWDRGGNTGELFF.

This chain uses TRBV7-6 with TRBJ2-7; 7 bases agree with TRBD1. CDR1 SGHVS and CDR2 FNYEAQ come from the germline V gene. The CDR3 contains 14 residues. The junction had 8 bases not matched to a gene; V was cut back by 3 bases and J by 6 bases. The DNA for the CDR3 is TGTGCCAGCAGCTTGTTGGGGACAGTCGGCGAGCAGTACTTC. Translated: CASSLLGTVGEQYF.

This chain links TRBV7-8 with TRBJ1-5; no clear D. CDR1 is SGHVS and CDR2 is FQNEAQ in the germline V gene. The CDR3 is 14 amino acids. V lost 5 bases and J lost 1, with 9 bases in between. The CDR3 is CASSITVSNQPQHF. CDR3 bases: TGTGCCAGCAGCATCACGGTGAGCAATCAGCCCCAGCATTTT.

This rearrangement joins TRBV18 to TRBJ2-1; TRBD1 is a possible D gene (5 bases). CDR1 KGHSH and CDR2 LQKENI come from the germline V gene. Trimming left V 4 bases short and J 6 bases short, with 13 bases between. The CDR3 spans 14 residues. The CDR3 bases are TGTGCCAGCTCACAGGACAAGATGGGCAATGAGCAGTTCTTC. Protein sequence: CASSQDKMGNEQFF.

In its sample, this clone was seen once. This chain uses TRBV3-1 (or the pseudogene TRBV3-2) with TRBJ1-2; TRBD1 might be the D (5 bases). The CDR3 sequence is 11 residues long. V lost 4 bases to trimming and J lost 8 bases, with 8 bases between them. From germline, CDR1 is LGHDT and CDR2 YNNKEL (reference sequence). CDR3 loop: CASSLQGGYTF. CDR3 in DNA: TGTGCCAGCAGCCTCCAGGGAGGCTACACCTTC.

The CDR3 nucleotides are TGTGCCAGCAGTGAATTAACAGGGGGAGAGGGCTACACCTTC. It yields the protein CASSELTGGEGYTF. The chain is built from TRBV6-1 and TRBJ1-2; 8 positions match TRBD1. CDR1 is MNHNS and CDR2 is SASEGT in the germline V gene. The CDR3 extends over 14 amino acids. J gave up 8 bases and V 2 bases, and 7 bases lay outside the gene matches.

The chain carries TRBV9 and TRBJ2-2, with 8 bases identical to TRBD2. The CDR3 is made up of 16 amino acids. Per germline, CDR1 SGDLS and CDR2 YYNGEE. V trimming: 4 bases; J trimming: 3 bases; junction bases outside the gene matches: 8. CDR3 amino acids: CASSLRLASYTGELFF. The CDR3 DNA follows: TGTGCCAGCAGCCTGCGACTAGCGTCATACACCGGGGAGCTGTTTTTT.

This clone has a handful of counts. The chain recombines TRBV7-3 with TRBJ1-1; D is unclear. The CDR3 consists of 13 residues. Germline loops: CDR1 SGHTA, CDR2 FQGTGA. V was cut by 1 base and J by 7 bases, with 10 bases left in between. The CDR3: CASSLIYGNEAFF. The CDR3 DNA follows: TGTGCCAGCAGCTTAATATACGGTAATGAAGCTTTCTTT.

This chain joins TRBV9 and TRBJ2-1; TRBD2 aligns across 12 bases. Germline V gene data show CDR1 as SGDLS and CDR2 as YYNGEE. The CDR3 runs to 16 residues. The V gene end was trimmed by 1 base and the J gene end by 6 bases; junction bases not matched to a gene: 5. CDR3 sequence: CASSVLAGGLGNEQFF. CDR3 nucleotide sequence: TGTGCCAGCAGCGTACTAGCGGGGGGGCTGGGCAATGAGCAGTTCTTC.

As to this clone: This sample includes further DNA sequences coding for the same CDR3. The V call is TRBV18, the J call TRBJ2-7; TRBD1 aligns across 9 bases. Germline-derived CDR1 and CDR2 are KGHSH and LQKENI. With 2 bases clipped from V and 2 bases from J, the junction kept 1 base outside the gene matches. The CDR3 extends over 14 amino acids. This CDR3 is CASSPGTGPYEQYF. DNA of the CDR3: TGTGCCAGCTCACCAGGGACAGGGCCCTACGAGCAGTACTTC.

This clone was recorded only once. V usage is TRBV4-1 and J usage is TRBJ1-2; 7 bases are a match to TRBD1. CDR1 is MGHRA and CDR2 is YSYEKL in the germline V gene. V gave up 2 bases and J gave up 6 bases; unmatched junction bases: 12. This CDR3 has 16 amino acids. The CDR3 region has the DNA TGCGCCAGCAGCCAACGAAGACTCCGGGACAGAGATGGCTACACCTTC. Protein: CASSQRRLRDRDGYTF.

The rearrangement links TRBV7-9 to TRBJ1-4; unclear D gene. Trimming removed 0 bases at V and 6 bases at J, with 8 bases between. CDR1 SEHNR and CDR2 FQNEAQ come from the germline V gene (reference sequence). CDR3 size: 14 residues. This CDR3 reads CASSLALEDEKLFF. The CDR3 DNA reads TGTGCCAGCAGCTTAGCGCTTGAGGATGAAAAACTGTTTTTT. Based on the CDR3 plus reference TRBV7-9 and TRBJ1-4, the full variable domain is DTGVSQNPRHKITKRGQNVTFRCDPISEHNRLYWYRQTLGQGPEFLTYFQNEAQLEKSRLLSDRFSAERPKGSFSTLEIQRTEQGDSAMYLCASSLALEDEKLFFGSGTQLSVL.

The V and J genes are TRBV6-5 and TRBJ1-2; tentative D call: TRBD1 (6 bases). Germline V gene sequence: CDR1 MNHEY, CDR2 SVGAGI. V was shortened by 2 bases and J by 1 base, with 8 bases between the two germline ends. The CDR3 has 14 amino acids. Here the CDR3 DNA reads TGTGCCAGCAGTTACCAGACAGGTAACTATGGCTACACCTTC. Protein sequence: CASSYQTGNYGYTF.

The chain combines TRBV18 with TRBJ2-7, with a weak D call TRBD2 (5 bases). Germline lookup yields CDR1 KGHSH and CDR2 LQKENI. Trimming left V 3 bases short and J 2 bases short, with 11 bases between. This CDR3 region has 14 residues. The CDR3 region has the DNA TGTGCCAGCTCACCCCCCGTCGGGACCTACGAGCAGTACTTC. Its protein product is CASSPPVGTYEQYF.

The genes are TRBV6-6 and TRBJ1-5; D gene unclear. This CDR3 region has 16 residues. Germline V gene sequence: CDR1 MNHNY, CDR2 SVGAGI (reference sequence). Trimming left V 2 bases short and J 0 bases short, with 11 bases between. The CDR3 DNA reads as TGTGCCAGCAGTTACACCCGGGATCATAGCAATCAGCCCCAGCATTTT. Translating it yields CASSYTRDHSNQPQHF.

The V call is TRBV6-2 or TRBV6-3, the J call TRBJ1-5; 9 bases align to TRBD1. This CDR3 region has 15 residues. V shed 0 bases, J shed 4 bases, and the junction held 1 base outside the gene matches. Germline V gene data show CDR1 as MNHEY and CDR2 as SVGEGT. CDR3 sequence: CASSYSGTGNQPQHF. Written as DNA, the CDR3 is TGTGCCAGCAGTTACTCCGGGACAGGGAATCAGCCCCAGCATTTT.

The chain links TRBV5-1 to TRBJ1-2; TRBD1 aligns across 8 bases. The CDR3 length is 16 residues. After removal of 4 bases from V and 8 bases from J, the junction contained 16 bases not matched to a gene. The V gene's germline CDR1 is SGHRS and CDR2 YFSETQ. The CDR3 DNA reads as TGCGCCAGCAGCCCTAGCCAGGGGGCATTAGGCTACGGCTACACCTTC. Its protein is CASSPSQGALGYGYTF.

In nucleotides, the CDR3 is TGTGCCAGCAGAGAGACAGGGTCGTCCCCGACAGATACGCAGTATTTT. Protein: CASRETGSSPTDTQYF. The chain couples TRBV25-1 to TRBJ2-3; 7 positions match TRBD1. This CDR3 has 16 residues. In germline, CDR1 is MGHDK, CDR2 SYGVNS. The V segment lost 6 bases and the J segment 3 bases; nucleotides outside the gene matches: 12.

V gene TRBV12-5 combines with J gene TRBJ1-2; TRBD1 aligns across 7 bases. Germline V gene data show CDR1 as LGHNT and CDR2 as FRNRAP. The CDR3 loop spans 13 amino acids. The junction had 6 bases not matched to a gene; V was cut back by 7 bases and J by 4 bases. This chain's CDR3 is CASAPGTAYGYTF. Here the CDR3 DNA reads TGTGCTAGTGCCCCCGGGACAGCCTATGGCTACACCTTC.

J is TRBJ2-7 and V is TRBV10-3; 9 bases are shared with TRBD1. V trimming: 6 bases; J trimming: 5 bases; junction bases outside the gene matches: 17. The CDR3 has 17 amino acids. Germline V gene data show CDR1 as ENHRY and CDR2 as SYGVKD. CDR3 nucleotides: TGTGCCATCAGCGATCAAAGCAGCGGACAGGGGAGCCACGAGCAGTACTTC. This sequence encodes CAISDQSSGQGSHEQYF.

This clone occurred once. The gene calls are TRBV12-5 and TRBJ2-3; 10 bases agree with TRBD1. V shed 1 base and J 11 bases; nucleotides not matched to a gene: 12. The germline V gene has CDR1 LGHNT and CDR2 FRNRAP. CDR3 length: 16 amino acids. In DNA, the CDR3 is TGTGCTAGTGGTTTGGGACAGGGGGCGGTAACCCCCGGGCAGTATTTT. Translating gives CASGLGQGAVTPGQYF.

Only one count was recorded for this clone. The chain has TRBV7-9 and TRBJ2-7; no definite D call. The CDR3 contains 14 residues. Germline V lookup: CDR1 SEHNR, CDR2 FQNEAQ (reference sequence). With 5 bases removed from V and 3 bases from J, the gap between germline ends came to 14 bases. DNA for the CDR3: TGTGCCAGCAGCCGTACATTAAATCTCTACGAGCAGTACTTC. Amino acid sequence: CASSRTLNLYEQYF. Full variable domain (remainder filled in from reference TRBV7-9 and TRBJ2-7): DTGVSQNPRHKITKRGQNVTFRCDPISEHNRLYWYRQTLGQGPEFLTYFQNEAQLEKSRLLSDRFSAERPKGSFSTLEIQRTEQGDSAMYLCASSRTLNLYEQYFGPGTRLTVT.

V and J are TRBV11-2 and TRBJ1-1; no definite D call. The germline gives CDR1 SGHAT, CDR2 FQNNGV. Trimming took off 1 base at V and 10 bases at J, with 10 bases between the two ends. The CDR3 runs 12 residues. CDR3 bases: TGTGCCAGCAGCTTAGGGGGTGGGAGAGCTTTCTTT. Translation gives CASSLGGGRAFF. The entire variable domain, with the rest obtained from reference TRBV11-2 and TRBJ1-1, is as follows: EAGVAQSPRYKIIEKRQSVAFWCNPISGHATLYWYQQILGQGPKLLIQFQNNGVVDDSQLPKDRFSAERLKGVDSTLKIQPAKLEDSAVYLCASSLGGGRAFFGQGTRLTVV.

CDR3 region: CASSPTGGVREQFF. The CDR3, as DNA: TGCGCCAGCAGCCCCACCGGGGGGGTGCGTGAGCAGTTCTTC. The chain combines TRBV4-1 with TRBJ2-1; 8 bases are a match to TRBD2. Germline lookup yields CDR1 MGHRA and CDR2 YSYEKL. The CDR3 extends over 14 amino acids. After removal of 4 bases from V and 9 bases from J, the junction contained 8 bases not matched to a gene.

The V and J genes are TRBV14 and TRBJ2-3; TRBD1 matches at 10 bases. Trimming removed 3 bases from V and 6 bases from J; junction bases left unmatched: 9. Germline CDR1 SGHDN, CDR2 FVKESK. The CDR3 has 16 residues. CDR3 protein: CASSHRDRGNGDTQYF. The CDR3 coding sequence is TGTGCCAGCAGCCACCGGGACAGGGGAAATGGTGATACGCAGTATTTT.

The gene calls are TRBV12-3 or TRBV12-4 and TRBJ1-5; D uncertain. V lost 3 bases and J 7 bases, leaving 7 bases between the germline ends. CDR3 length: 12 amino acids. CDR3 residues: CASSFRRQPQHF. The CDR3 region has the DNA TGTGCCAGCAGTTTTCGGCGGCAGCCCCAGCATTTT.

V usage is TRBV28 and J usage is TRBJ1-4; D might be TRBD1 (5 bases). V lost 5 bases and J 2 bases, leaving 12 bases between the germline ends. This CDR3 is 15 amino acids long. Germline V CDR1 and CDR2: MDHEN, SYDVKM. Here the CDR3 reads CASSTGGVTNEKLFF. The CDR3, as DNA: TGTGCCAGCAGTACAGGCGGGGTGACTAATGAAAAACTGTTTTTT.

The chain links TRBV5-5 to TRBJ1-1, with D uncertain. CDR3 length: 15 amino acids. CDR1 is SGHKS and CDR2 is YYEKEE in the germline V gene (reference sequence). The ends were cut back, 4 bases at V and 0 bases at J, with 13 bases in the middle. CDR3 sequence: CASSPFDTVNTEAFF. CDR3 DNA: TGTGCCAGCAGCCCCTTTGATACAGTGAACACTGAAGCTTTCTTT.

The chain carries TRBV5-5 and TRBJ1-2, with D possibly being TRBD1 (6 bases). The V end lost 6 bases, the J end lost 3 bases, and 15 bases lay between the germline ends. The CDR3 is made up of 14 amino acids. Germline V gene lookup returns CDR1 SGHKS and CDR2 YYEKEE (reference sequence). CDR3 in amino acids: CASTYTGLDYGYTF. The CDR3, as DNA: TGTGCCAGCACCTATACAGGGCTTGACTATGGCTACACCTTC.

The CDR3 DNA is TGTGCCAGCAGTTGGGGGGGTGAGCAGTTCTTC. Amino acids: CASSWGGEQFF. The V gene is TRBV6-2 or TRBV6-3, the J gene TRBJ2-1; 7 nucleotides agree with TRBD2. Germline CDR1 and CDR2: MNHEY and SVGEGT. This CDR3 contains 11 residues. Losses at the gene ends were 4 bases for V and 9 bases for J; bases not matched to a gene: 0.

The V gene is TRBV7-9, the J gene TRBJ1-2; 7 positions agree with TRBD1. CDR1 and CDR2 from the germline V gene are SEHNR and FQNEAQ (reference sequence). The J segment lost 2 bases and the V segment lost 4 bases, leaving 4 bases of the junction unmatched. The CDR3 is 14 residues long. The CDR3 reads CASSSLTGNYGYTF. The CDR3 coding sequence is TGTGCCAGCAGCTCGTTGACAGGGAACTATGGCTACACCTTC.

The rearrangement uses TRBV7-9 and TRBJ1-1; 9 positions match TRBD1. The germline gives CDR1 SEHNR, CDR2 FQNEAQ (reference sequence). This CDR3 contains 14 residues. Germline trimming cut 7 bases from V and 7 bases from J; bases unmatched to any gene: 10. CDR3 amino acids: CASTMTGGDYEAFF. The CDR3 DNA reads TGTGCCAGCACCATGACAGGGGGTGATTATGAAGCTTTCTTT.